This TCR beta chain was obtained from a study of control samples from healthy donors and cancer patients. Per the germline V gene, CDR1 is KGHSH and CDR2 is LQKENI. The CDR3 consists of 15 residues. The V segment lost 4 bases and the J segment 1 base; nucleotides outside the gene matches: 6. TCRdb's table, derived via immunoSEQ multiplex PCR, lists solely in-frame clones and lacks some. The table lists about 40,000 clones, about 89% of them singletons, with about 10% in the top ten. What was sequenced was PBMCs. This TCR derives from a woman aged 55-70 years with lung cancer. The rearrangement uses TRBV18 and TRBJ1-1, with 7 bases aligning to TRBD1. CDR3 loop: CASSLETGSNTEAFF. The DNA for the CDR3 is TGTGCCAGCTCACTCGAGACAGGGTCGAACACTGAAGCTTTCTTT.